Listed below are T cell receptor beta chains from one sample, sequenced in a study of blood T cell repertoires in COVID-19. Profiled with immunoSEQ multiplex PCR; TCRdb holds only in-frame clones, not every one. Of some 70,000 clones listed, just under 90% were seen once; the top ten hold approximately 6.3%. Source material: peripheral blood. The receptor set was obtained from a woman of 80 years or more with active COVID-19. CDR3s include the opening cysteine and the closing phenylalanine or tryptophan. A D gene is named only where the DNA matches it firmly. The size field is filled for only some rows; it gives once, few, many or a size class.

TGTGCCAGCAGCTTATCCTTGGCAGGGATCGGGGAGCTGTTTTTT	CASSLSLAGIGELFF	NA	TRBV7-9	NA	TRBJ2-2
TGTGCCAGCAGCTTAAGGGGAAGTCAGTACTTC	CASSLRGSQYF	NA	TRBV7-2	NA	TRBJ2-5
TGTGCCAGCAGGATGACAGGTTTGTCGAGTTCCCCCGCCGCCTATGGCTACACCTTC	CASRMTGLSSSPAAYGYTF	NA	TRBV27	NA	TRBJ1-2
TGTGCCAGCAGTGACGGCGGTAGCAATCAGCCCCAGCATTTT	CASSDGGSNQPQHF	NA	TRBV2	NA	TRBJ1-5
TGTGCCAGCAGGGAAGACAGACTGAACACTGAAGCTTTCTTT	CASREDRLNTEAFF	NA	TRBV28	NA	TRBJ1-1
TGCGCCAGCAGCCAGAAGGGGCGGGAGGACGAGCAGTACTTC	CASSQKGREDEQYF	TRBD2	TRBV4-1	NA	TRBJ2-7
TGTGCCAGCAGCCAAGGGGTTAGCGGGAGGGCAGATACGCAGTATTTT	CASSQGVSGRADTQYF	TRBD2	TRBV3-1/TRBV3-2	NA	TRBJ2-3
TGTGCCAGCAGCCCGGCGGAGAATGGGGAGACCCAGTACTTC	CASSPAENGETQYF	NA	TRBV3-1/TRBV3-2	NA	TRBJ2-5
TGCAGCGTGGAAGTACCCGGGAGTCAGCCCCAGCATTTT	CSVEVPGSQPQHF	NA	TRBV29-1	NA	TRBJ1-5
TGTGCCAGCAGTTACTGGGCAGCTCAAGAGACCCAGTACTTC	CASSYWAAQETQYF	NA	TRBV6-2/TRBV6-3	NA	TRBJ2-5
TGTGCCAGCAGTTTTGCGATGGATTCACCCCTCCACTTT	CASSFAMDSPLHF	NA	TRBV12-3/TRBV12-4	NA	TRBJ1-6
TGTGCCAGCAGCCACACAGAGGAAAAACTGTTTTTT	CASSHTEEKLFF	NA	TRBV3-1/TRBV3-2	NA	TRBJ1-4
TGTGCCAGCAGTTTGCTCCGACAAGGGAGTGAGCAGTTCTTC	CASSLLRQGSEQFF	NA	TRBV27	NA	TRBJ2-1
TGTGCCAGCAGCCAACTAGCGGGGGCATACAATGAGCAGTTCTTC	CASSQLAGAYNEQFF	TRBD2	TRBV7-9	NA	TRBJ2-1
TGCGCCAGCAGATCCGGACTAGCGGCTGTCACAGATACGCAGTATTTT	CASRSGLAAVTDTQYF	TRBD2	TRBV5-1	NA	TRBJ2-3
TGTGCCTGGGCGACTCATGGCTACACCTTC	CAWATHGYTF	NA	TRBV30	NA	TRBJ1-2
TGTGCCAGCAGCAGTGATGAGGGTGGCAATCAGCCCCAGCATTTT	CASSSDEGGNQPQHF	NA	TRBV9	once	TRBJ1-5
TGTGCCAGCTCACCGTCGGGGTCGATAGGAAACACCATATATTTT	CASSPSGSIGNTIYF	NA	TRBV18	NA	TRBJ1-3
TGTGCCAGCAGGGAACAGGGGGCATTCTATAATTCACCCCTCCACTTT	CASREQGAFYNSPLHF	TRBD1	TRBV2	few	TRBJ1-6
TGTGCCAGCAGTCCCATGACAGGGTTTCGTGGCACCGGGGAGCTGTTTTTT	CASSPMTGFRGTGELFF	TRBD1	TRBV28	NA	TRBJ2-2
TGTGCCAGTAGTATAGGGGGCGGGAGCTCCTACGAGCAGTACTTC	CASSIGGGSSYEQYF	TRBD2	TRBV19	once	TRBJ2-7
TGTGCCAGCAGTTTTTTGCTAGCGGGAGATTCAGATACGCAGTATTTT	CASSFLLAGDSDTQYF	TRBD2	TRBV28	NA	TRBJ2-3
TGTGCCATCAGTGCGACGGGCAGGGCCCTCTCTGGAAACACCATATATTTT	CAISATGRALSGNTIYF	NA	TRBV10-3	NA	TRBJ1-3
TGTGCCAGCAGCTTGGGGACAGGGTTGAACACTGAAGCTTTCTTT	CASSLGTGLNTEAFF	TRBD1	TRBV5-6	few	TRBJ1-1
TGTGCCACTACGTCCAGGGTCTACAATGAGCAGTTCTTC	CATTSRVYNEQFF	NA	TRBV6-5	NA	TRBJ2-1
TGTGCCTGGAGTACAACAGGGAGTAGCACAGATACGCAGTATTTT	CAWSTTGSSTDTQYF	NA	TRBV30	NA	TRBJ2-3
TGTGCCAGCAGTTACGGGCAGAGTTCCTACAATGAGCAGTTCTTC	CASSYGQSSYNEQFF	NA	TRBV6-2/TRBV6-3	NA	TRBJ2-1
TGTGCCAGCAGCGGGGGACTGAACACCGGGGAGCTGTTTTTT	CASSGGLNTGELFF	NA	TRBV7-2	NA	TRBJ2-2
TGCAGCGTTGGGTCGGCGGACTATGGCTACACCTTC	CSVGSADYGYTF	NA	TRBV29-1	NA	TRBJ1-2
TGCAGTGCTAGTAGGGCAGTCGGGGGAGATACGCAGTATTTT	CSASRAVGGDTQYF	NA	TRBV20-1	once	TRBJ2-3
TGCAGCGAGCGTAGCGGAGGGACGACAGATACGCAGTATTTT	CSERSGGTTDTQYF	NA	TRBV29-1	NA	TRBJ2-3
TGTGCCAGCAGTTTAAGAGAAGAGACCCAGTACTTC	CASSLREETQYF	NA	TRBV12-3/TRBV12-4	NA	TRBJ2-5
TGTGCCAGTAGTGGGATGCCACGGGAGGGCGGTACGCAGTATTTT	CASSGMPREGGTQYF	TRBD2	TRBV19	NA	TRBJ2-3
TGCGCCAGCAGCCAAGAGCTCCGGGGAGTTGACACCGGGGAGCTGTTTTTT	CASSQELRGVDTGELFF	NA	TRBV4-3	once	TRBJ2-2
TGTGCCTGGAGTAACAGTAGGAATCAGCCCCAGCATTTT	CAWSNSRNQPQHF	NA	TRBV30	NA	TRBJ1-5
NA	CASSPRQVGSGNTIYF	NA	TRBV21-1	NA	TRBJ1-3
TGTGCCGGAGTGACAGGCCCTTCCTACGAGCAGTACTTC	CAGVTGPSYEQYF	NA	TRBV6-4	NA	TRBJ2-7
TGTGCCAGCTCACCGGGACTAGCGAGCTCCTACGAGCAGTACTTC	CASSPGLASSYEQYF	TRBD2	TRBV18	NA	TRBJ2-7
TGTGCCAGCAGCGTCAGACAGGGCGGCACAGATACGCAGTATTTT	CASSVRQGGTDTQYF	TRBD1	TRBV9	NA	TRBJ2-3
TGTGCCAGCAGCGTGCGAGCCGTCGAGGAGACCCAGTACTTC	CASSVRAVEETQYF	NA	TRBV9	NA	TRBJ2-5
TGCGCCAGCAGCTTCCCCGGGGACGAGCAGTACTTC	CASSFPGDEQYF	NA	TRBV5-1	NA	TRBJ2-7
TGTGCCAGCAGTCCCCCCCATACTAGCTATGGCTACACCTTC	CASSPPHTSYGYTF	NA	TRBV28	NA	TRBJ1-2
TGTGCCAGCAGTGGGAGGGCCCACGACGAGCAGTACTTC	CASSGRAHDEQYF	NA	TRBV2	NA	TRBJ2-7
TGTGCCAGTAGTATCACCCTTTTCACCGCAGAGAACACTGAAGCTTTCTTT	CASSITLFTAENTEAFF	NA	TRBV19	NA	TRBJ1-1
TGTGCCAGCAGCCGACTAGCGGGAGGCCCACGAGGCACAGATACGCAGTATTTT	CASSRLAGGPRGTDTQYF	TRBD2	TRBV5-5	NA	TRBJ2-3
TGTGCCAGCAGCTTAAACAGGGGGTATACTGAAGCTTTCTTT	CASSLNRGYTEAFF	TRBD1	TRBV7-2	NA	TRBJ1-1
TGTGCCAGCAGCAGGGTGACAGGGGGAGAGACCCAGTACTTC	CASSRVTGGETQYF	TRBD1	TRBV6-5	NA	TRBJ2-5
TGTGCCAGTAGTATAGAGGTTGGGCAGGGGCGACAAGAGACCCAGTACTTC	CASSIEVGQGRQETQYF	NA	TRBV19	NA	TRBJ2-5
TGTGCCAGCAGCGTAACAGCGGGGTGGGAGACCCAGTACTTC	CASSVTAGWETQYF	TRBD2	TRBV9	NA	TRBJ2-5
TGTGCCAGCAGTCAGATAGCGGGGGGAGGCTCTGTAGATGAGCAGTTCTTC	CASSQIAGGGSVDEQFF	TRBD2	TRBV6-2/TRBV6-3	NA	TRBJ2-1
TGTGCCAGCTTAAGGGGACTAAACACCGGGGAGCTGTTTTTT	CASLRGLNTGELFF	TRBD2	TRBV5-6	NA	TRBJ2-2
TGTGCCAGCAGCGACGGGGAAACCTACGAGCAGTACTTC	CASSDGETYEQYF	NA	TRBV7-9	NA	TRBJ2-7
TGTGCCAGCATCTGGATAAGGGGTGGGAACACTGAAGCTTTCTTT	CASIWIRGGNTEAFF	NA	TRBV28	NA	TRBJ1-1
TGTGCCAGTCGGGGGGGGGCGCAATCGGCGCTCGGTGAGCAGTTCTTC	CASRGGAQSALGEQFF	TRBD2	TRBV19	once	TRBJ2-1
TGTGCCAGCAGCCGCGGGACAGGGGGCTCTGGGGCCAACGTCCTGACTTTC	CASSRGTGGSGANVLTF	TRBD1	TRBV14	NA	TRBJ2-6
TGTGCCAGCAGCCCGGGACTTGACGTCTACAATGAGCAGTTCTTC	CASSPGLDVYNEQFF	NA	TRBV5-5	NA	TRBJ2-1
TGTGCCAGCAGCTTAGAAGTAACCCCGGGAGACCCGTACAATGAGCAGTTCTTC	CASSLEVTPGDPYNEQFF	NA	TRBV7-6	NA	TRBJ2-1